The 8 T cell receptor beta chains in this list originate from one sample, sequenced in a study of T cells in Graves' hyperthyroidism and ophthalmopathy. Template material for amplifying TCR beta CDR3 regions consisted of RNA transcripts. HTBI primers were used for first-round RT-PCR of the TCR CDR3. TCRdb passed the multiplex PCR reads through MiXCR, listing each CDR3 protein once. The table has approximately 700,000 distinct CDR3 sequences, roughly 46% seen once. The sample was peripheral blood or thyroid tissue (not recorded which). The receptors here all came from an adult man with Graves' disease, either hyperthyroidism or ophthalmopathy (not recorded which).

This clonotype occurred a few times. The genes are TRBV6-1 and TRBJ1-5, with 9 bases matching TRBD1. Germline loops: CDR1 MNHNS, CDR2 SASEGT. The CDR3 has 17 amino acids. Trimming removed 3 bases from V and 1 base from J; junction bases left unmatched: 7. CDR3 coding DNA: TGTGCCAGCAGTGAGACCCGGGACAGGGTAAGCAATCAGCCCCAGCATTTT. Protein sequence: CASSETRDRVSNQPQHF.

This clonotype showed up just a few times. V is TRBV6-1 and J is TRBJ1-6, with D unclear. This CDR3 is built from 15 residues. Germline V gene data show CDR1 as MNHNS and CDR2 as SASEGT. The V end lost 5 bases, the J end lost 5 bases, and 13 bases lay between the germline ends. The CDR3 DNA is TGTGCCAGCAGTTACGTCTTGGCAGATAATTCACCCCTCCACTTT. Protein: CASSYVLADNSPLHF.

This clonotype was seen at least ten times. This chain joins TRBV29-1 and TRBJ2-7, with TRBD1 matching over 9 bases. The CDR3 spans 14 residues. The junction had 5 bases not matched to a gene; V was cut back by 1 base and J by 4 bases. Germline assignment: CDR1 SQVTM and CDR2 ANQGSEA. The CDR3 loop is CSVEVVDRGYEQYF. The CDR3 nucleotides read TGCAGCGTTGAAGTTGTGGACAGGGGTTACGAGCAGTACTTC.

This clonotype was recorded only once. This likely comes from a read error, as the CDR3 has no conserved phenylalanine or tryptophan at its end. The V call is TRBV7-9, the J call TRBJ1-1; maybe TRBD1 (5 bases). The CDR3 is 13 amino acids. Germline values: CDR1 SEHNR, CDR2 FQNEAQ (reference sequence). Trimming took off 1 base at V and 5 bases at J, with 8 bases between the two ends. The CDR3 here is CASSLGKGTEAFL. The CDR3 DNA is TGTGCCAGCAGCTTAGGGAAGGGGACTGAAGCTTTCCTT.

This clonotype was seen more than once but under ten times. The CDR3 reads CSAVDRGHWRRNSPLHF. The CDR3 nucleotides read TGCAGTGCTGTCGACAGGGGACACTGGCGAAGGAATTCACCCCTCCACTTT. This rearrangement joins TRBV20-1 to TRBJ1-6; 8 bases line up with TRBD1. J lost 7 bases, V lost 5 bases, and 16 bases had no gene match. This CDR3 region has 17 residues. The germline V gene encodes CDR1 DFQATT and CDR2 SNEGSKA (reference sequence).

The chain employs TRBV15 and TRBJ1-4, with D perhaps matching TRBD1 (5 bases). Looked up from germline, CDR1 is LNHNV and CDR2 is YYDKDF (reference sequence). The CDR3 sequence is 14 residues long. Trimming took off 0 bases at V and 8 bases at J, with 10 bases between the two ends. The CDR3 DNA reads as TGTGCCACCAGCAGAGACAGGGTTCAGGAAAAACTGTTTTTT. As protein: CATSRDRVQEKLFF.

V is TRBV2 and J is TRBJ1-1, with D unclear. V lost 8 bases and J lost 4, with 11 bases in between. The CDR3 spans 12 residues. Germline V gene sequence: CDR1 SNHLY, CDR2 FYNNEI. The CDR3 region has the DNA TGTGCCAGCTTGGCCCCCGGCACTGAAGCTTTCTTT. This translates into CASLAPGTEAFF.

This clonotype was detected a few times. This chain connects TRBV5-1 to TRBJ2-7; unclear D gene. This CDR3 has 11 residues. The germline V gene encodes CDR1 SGHRS and CDR2 YFSETQ. CDR3 sequence reads: CTSRSSYEQYF. The CDR3 bases are TGCACTTCGAGGAGCTCCTACGAGCAGTACTTC.